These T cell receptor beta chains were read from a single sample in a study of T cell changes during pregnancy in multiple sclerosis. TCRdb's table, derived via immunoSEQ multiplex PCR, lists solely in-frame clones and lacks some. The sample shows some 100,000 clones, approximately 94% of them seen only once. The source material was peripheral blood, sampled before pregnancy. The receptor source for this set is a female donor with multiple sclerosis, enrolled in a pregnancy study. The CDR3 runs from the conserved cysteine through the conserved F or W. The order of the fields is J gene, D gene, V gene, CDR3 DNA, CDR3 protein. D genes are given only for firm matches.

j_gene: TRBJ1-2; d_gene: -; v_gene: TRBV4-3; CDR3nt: TGCGCCAGCAGCCAAGTGCTCGTCGGGTCCTATGGCTACACCTTC; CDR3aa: CASSQVLVGSYGYTF
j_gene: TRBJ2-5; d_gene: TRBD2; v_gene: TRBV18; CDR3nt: TGTGCCAGCTCACAAGATTACTCGACTAGCGGAAGGGAGACCCAGTACTTC; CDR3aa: CASSQDYSTSGRETQYF
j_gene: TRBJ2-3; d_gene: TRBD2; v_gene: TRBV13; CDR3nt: TGTGCCAGCAGCTCCGGACTAGCGGGAGTCATAAGCACAGATACGCAGTATTTT; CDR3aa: CASSSGLAGVISTDTQYF
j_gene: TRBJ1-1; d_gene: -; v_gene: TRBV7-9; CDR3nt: TGTGCCAGCAGCTTAGACGGGGTGGACACTGAAGCTTTCTTT; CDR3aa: CASSLDGVDTEAFF
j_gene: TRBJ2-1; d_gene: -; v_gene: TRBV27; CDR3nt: TGTGCCAGCAGTCCCAAGGAGGGCTATTCTAGTCACAATGAGCAGTTCTTC; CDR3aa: CASSPKEGYSSHNEQFF
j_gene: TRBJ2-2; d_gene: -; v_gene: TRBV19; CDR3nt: TGTGCCAGCCCGACAGGGACTCCCCTACCAGACTCCGGGGAGCTGTTTTTT; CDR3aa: CASPTGTPLPDSGELFF
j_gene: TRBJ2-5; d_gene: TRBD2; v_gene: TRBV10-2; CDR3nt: TGCGCCAGCAGTGTTGCGGGCGGGAGCAGGGCAGAGACCCAGTACTTC; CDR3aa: CASSVAGGSRAETQYF
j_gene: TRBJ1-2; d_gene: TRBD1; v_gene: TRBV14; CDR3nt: TGTGCCAGCAGCCAAGACGGGACAGGGGCGGACTATGGCTACACCTTC; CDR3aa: CASSQDGTGADYGYTF
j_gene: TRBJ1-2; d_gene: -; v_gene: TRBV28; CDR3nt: TGTGCCAGCACCTACACGGGTAACTATGGCTACACCTTC; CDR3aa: CASTYTGNYGYTF
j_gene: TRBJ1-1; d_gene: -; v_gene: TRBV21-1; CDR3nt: TGTGCCAGCAGCAAAGATCGGGACACTGAAGCTTTCTTT; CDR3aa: CASSKDRDTEAFF
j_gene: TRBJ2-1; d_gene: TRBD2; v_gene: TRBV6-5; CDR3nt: TGTGCCAGCAGTCGGACTAGCTTGGCTGAGCAGTTCTTC; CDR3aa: CASSRTSLAEQFF